This TCR beta chain was sequenced for a study of a mutant IDH1 vaccine in newly diagnosed glioma. Sample time point: baseline, week 1 (first vaccination visit). Specified treatment: pre-vaccination baseline after standard-of-care therapy. Clones were read by immunoSEQ multiplex PCR, and TCRdb kept only the in-frame ones, dropping some. The sample yields tens of thousands of clones, 83% seen once. The source of this sequence is a woman in her forties or fifties with glioma. The starting material was PBMCs, obtained from a glioma patient treated with radiotherapy, temozolomide or both.

Written as DNA, the CDR3 is TGTGCCAGCAGTGACCCGGGGGCGGCAAGATCCTACGAGCAGTACTTC. Its protein product is CASSDPGAARSYEQYF. The chain joins TRBV6-1 to TRBJ2-7, with D perhaps being TRBD1 or TRBD2 (6 bases each). CDR3 length: 16 amino acids. V was shortened by 3 bases and J by 1 base, with 16 bases between the two germline ends. Germline V gene lookup returns CDR1 MNHNS and CDR2 SASEGT.